A single sample gave rise to the 22 T cell receptor beta chains below, sequenced in a study of identical twins' blood T cells. TCRdb processed the 5' RACE reads anew with MiXCR; each CDR3 protein has one entry. The sample contains 300,000 to 400,000 distinct CDR3 sequences, 28% of which appear only once. Sequenced input: PBMCs. The receptors stem from a woman aged 18 to 49 in good health.

The genes are TRBV3-1 and TRBJ1-1; D is uncertain. The CDR3 length is 13 residues. V lost 1 base to trimming and J lost 10 bases, with 13 bases between them. The germline gives CDR1 LGHDT, CDR2 YNNKEL (reference sequence). The DNA for the CDR3 is TGTGCCAGCAGCCAAGGGCAGGTTTTCTTAGCTTTCTTT. Translated, it gives CASSQGQVFLAFF.

This clonotype was seen only a few times. The V call is TRBV6-6, the J call TRBJ2-1; no reliable D call. CDR3 length equals 17 residues. The V end was cut by 0 bases, the J end by 3 bases, with 15 bases between. The germline V gene has CDR1 MNHNY and CDR2 SVGAGI (reference sequence). CDR3 residues: CASSYSVFQSDYNEQFF. As DNA, the CDR3 is TGTGCCAGCAGTTACTCGGTATTTCAGTCGGACTACAATGAGCAGTTCTTC.

This clonotype occurred once. A read error is possible here, since a much larger clone lies one base away. The chain is built from TRBV2 and TRBJ2-2; D gene unclear. The ends were cut back, 6 bases at V and 2 bases at J, with 10 bases in the middle. Per germline, CDR1 SNHLY and CDR2 FYNNEI. The CDR3 is 14 residues long. The CDR3 sequence: CASRTGLNTGELFF. The CDR3 DNA reads as TGTGCCAGCAGGACGGGTTTAAACACCGGGGAGCTGTTTTTT. The full variable domain, completed using reference TRBV2 and TRBJ2-2, is EPEVTQTPSHQVTQMGQEVILRCVPISNHLYFYWYRQILGQKVEFLVSFYNNEISEKSEIFDDQFSVERPDGSNFTLKIRSTKLEDSAMYFCASRTGLNTGELFFGEGSRLTVL.

Regarding this clonotype: At one of its ends the junction is not consistent with the germline gene, which may arise from a read error. This rearrangement joins TRBV20-1 to TRBJ1-6; D call uncertain. This CDR3 is built from 13 residues. Germline CDR1 reads DFQATT; CDR2 reads SNEGSKA (reference sequence). The CDR3: CSASGLYDSPLHF. CDR3 nucleotides: TGCAGTGCTAGCGGCCTCTATGATTCACCCCTCCACTTT.

This clonotype was seen at least ten times. V usage is TRBV20-1 and J usage is TRBJ2-3; 11 positions agree with TRBD2. The J segment lost 5 bases and the V segment lost 3 bases, leaving 4 bases of the junction unmatched. CDR3 length: 14 amino acids. CDR1 DFQATT and CDR2 SNEGSKA come from the germline V gene (reference sequence). CDR3 sequence (DNA): TGCAGTGCTAGTAGCGGGGGGGCCATAGATACGCAGTATTTT. This codes for CSASSGGAIDTQYF.

This chain joins TRBV20-1 and TRBJ1-2, with 8 bases matching TRBD1. This CDR3 has 15 residues. The germline gives CDR1 DFQATT, CDR2 SNEGSKA (reference sequence). V was clipped by 5 bases and J by 4 bases; unmatched bases: 12. CDR3 amino acids: CSAPTGATSIYGYTF. CDR3 DNA: TGCAGTGCTCCGACAGGGGCCACCTCTATCTATGGCTACACCTTC.

The chain joins TRBV15 to TRBJ1-4, with D tentatively TRBD1 (6 bases). Germline CDR1 and CDR2: LNHNV and YYDKDF (reference sequence). CDR3 size: 15 residues. Deletions cut 0 bases from V and 6 bases from J, with 11 bases between. The chain's CDR3 is CATSRDQGWDEKLFF. DNA of the CDR3: TGTGCCACCAGCAGAGATCAGGGGTGGGATGAAAAACTGTTTTTT.

CDR3: CASIGTGHGPLRGQYF. For the CDR3, the DNA is TGCGCCAGCATTGGGACGGGACATGGGCCTCTACGAGGGCAGTACTTC. The chain employs TRBV5-1 and TRBJ2-7; D possibly corresponds to TRBD1 (6 bases). The CDR3 is 16 amino acids. Per the germline V gene, CDR1 is SGHRS and CDR2 is YFSETQ. Deletions cut 6 bases from V and 9 bases from J, with 28 bases between.

This clonotype came up a few times. The V gene is TRBV2, the J gene TRBJ2-3; D unresolved. Trimming removed 4 bases from V and 6 bases from J, with 14 bases in between. Germline loops: CDR1 SNHLY, CDR2 FYNNEI. The CDR3 contains 14 residues. The CDR3 coding sequence is TGTGCCAGCAGTGTCTCCTTAAACCTTGATACGCAGTATTTT. Its translation is CASSVSLNLDTQYF.

The chain is built from TRBV6-1 and TRBJ2-1; 8 nucleotides align to TRBD2. With 8 bases clipped from V and 5 bases from J, the junction kept 5 bases outside the gene matches. Germline V gene lookup returns CDR1 MNHNS and CDR2 SASEGT. The CDR3 sequence is 13 residues long. The CDR3 loop reads CASCQRGHNEQFF. For the CDR3, the DNA is TGTGCCAGCTGTCAGCGGGGGCACAATGAGCAGTTCTTC.

CDR3 sequence reads: CASSVRGSRGLDTEAFF. CDR3 DNA: TGTGCCAGCAGTGTCCGGGGGTCGAGGGGTTTGGACACTGAAGCTTTCTTT. The genes are TRBV27 and TRBJ1-1; TRBD1 is a possible D gene (5 bases). This CDR3 has 17 amino acids. In germline, CDR1 is MNHEY, CDR2 SMNVEV (reference sequence). V was cut by 5 bases and J by 3 bases, with 22 bases left in between.

Comment on this clonotype: A much more abundant neighbour one base away suggests this may be a read error. This chain joins TRBV19 and TRBJ1-2; D call uncertain. Trimming cost V 6 bases and J 7 bases, with 15 bases left between them. The CDR3 extends over 13 amino acids. The germline CDR1 and CDR2 sequences are LNHDA and SQIVND (reference sequence). The CDR3 loop is CASRKAARCGYTF. The CDR3 nucleotides are TGTGCCAGTAGAAAGGCAGCTCGCTGTGGCTACACCTTC.

Ten or more counts support this clonotype. The genes are TRBV28 and TRBJ1-1; D gene ambiguous. Trimming took off 1 base at V and 3 bases at J, with 3 bases between the two ends. Germline CDR1 MDHEN, CDR2 SYDVKM. The CDR3 spans 12 residues. The CDR3 is CASSLSHTEAFF. In DNA, the CDR3 is TGTGCCAGCAGTTTATCACACACTGAAGCTTTCTTT.

The rearrangement uses TRBV9 and TRBJ1-5, with D possibly matching TRBD1 (6 bases). The length of the CDR3 is 16 residues. V lost 0 bases to trimming and J lost 0 bases, with 10 bases between them. Germline loops: CDR1 SGDLS, CDR2 YYNGEE. The CDR3 loop reads CASSVVRTASNQPQHF. The CDR3 bases are TGTGCCAGCAGCGTAGTGAGGACAGCTAGCAATCAGCCCCAGCATTTT. The full variable domain, completed using reference TRBV9 and TRBJ1-5, is DSGVTQTPKHLITATGQRVTLRCSPRSGDLSVYWYQQSLDQGLQFLIQYYNGEERAKGNILERFSAQQFPDLHSELNLSSLELGDSALYFCASSVVRTASNQPQHFGDGTRLSIL.

A note on this clonotype: The junction differs from germline at one of its ends, possibly a read error. V gene TRBV5-1 combines with J gene TRBJ1-5; D ambiguous. The CDR3 is 15 residues long. Germline V CDR1 and CDR2: SGHRS, YFSETQ. In DNA form, the CDR3 reads TGCGCCATCAGCGCCGGATCGGGTAGCAATCAGCCCCAGCATTTT. This codes for CAISAGSGSNQPQHF. The full variable domain, in which reference TRBV5-1 and TRBJ1-5 provide the parts outside the CDR3, is KAGVTQTPRYLIKTRGQQVTLSCSPISGHRSVSWYQQTPGQGLQFLFEYFSETQRNKGNFPGRFSGRQFSNSRSEMNVSTLELGDSALYLCAISAGSGSNQPQHFGDGTRLSIL.

The chain employs TRBV2 and TRBJ2-1, with 8 positions matching TRBD2. The length of the CDR3 is 13 residues. With V trimmed by 5 bases and J by 8 bases, 5 bases remained unmatched. Germline values: CDR1 SNHLY, CDR2 FYNNEI. The CDR3: CASSREGRDEQFF. DNA of the CDR3: TGTGCCAGCAGTCGGGAGGGGAGGGATGAGCAGTTCTTC.

This chain joins TRBV5-1 and TRBJ2-2; 9 bases line up with TRBD1. Trimming cost V 2 bases and J 6 bases; bases outside gene matches: 11. Germline V gene data show CDR1 as SGHRS and CDR2 as YFSETQ. There are 17 residues in the CDR3. As DNA, the CDR3 is TGCGCCAGCAGCTTCGCCGGGACAGGGAATGGCGCCGGGGAGCTGTTTTTT. This translates into CASSFAGTGNGAGELFF.

The chain recombines TRBV10-3 with TRBJ2-1; 7 bases line up with TRBD1. Germline loops: CDR1 ENHRY, CDR2 SYGVKD. The CDR3 loop spans 15 amino acids. V shed 2 bases and J 3 bases; nucleotides not matched to a gene: 4. The CDR3 region has the DNA TGTGCCATCAGTGAGGCGACAGGGCGCTACAATGAGCAGTTCTTC. This gives the protein CAISEATGRYNEQFF.

To note about this clonotype: An end of the junction does not agree with germline; a read error may underlie this. The chain recombines TRBV27 with TRBJ2-2; perhaps TRBD2 as D (5 bases). This CDR3 is 13 amino acids long. Germline assignment: CDR1 MNHEY and CDR2 SMNVEV (reference sequence). CDR3 sequence: CASSPSYTGELVF. CDR3 bases: TGTGCCAGCAGCCCCTCTTACACCGGGGAGCTGGTTTTT.

The CDR3 DNA is TGCAGTGCTCGGGACATTACGGGGGTTTACACCTTC. Its protein is CSARDITGVYTF. The chain links TRBV20-1 to TRBJ1-2, with D perhaps TRBD1 (6 bases). CDR1 and CDR2 (germline): DFQATT, SNEGSKA (reference sequence). Trimming took 5 bases from V and 11 from J, leaving 18 bases between them. The CDR3 consists of 12 residues.

This clonotype was seen more than once but under ten times. This chain joins TRBV7-9 and TRBJ1-1, with 7 bases identical to TRBD1. This CDR3 spans 16 amino acids. Germline V gene sequence: CDR1 SEHNR, CDR2 FQNEAQ (reference sequence). V lost 4 bases to trimming and J lost 3 bases; unmatched junction nucleotides: 11. This chain's CDR3 is CASSSRQGAFYTEAFF. DNA of the CDR3: TGTGCCAGCAGCTCTCGACAGGGTGCTTTTTACACTGAAGCTTTCTTT. The complete variable domain, with remaining parts taken from reference TRBV7-9 and TRBJ1-1, reads DTGVSQNPRHKITKRGQNVTFRCDPISEHNRLYWYRQTLGQGPEFLTYFQNEAQLEKSRLLSDRFSAERPKGSFSTLEIQRTEQGDSAMYLCASSSRQGAFYTEAFFGQGTRLTVV.

This clonotype was picked up a small number of times. The CDR3 sequence: CASSFQGREQYF. The CDR3 coding sequence is TGTGCCAGCAGTTTTCAAGGGAGGGAGCAGTACTTC. V usage is TRBV27 and J usage is TRBJ2-7; the D gene is possibly TRBD2 (6 bases). Trimming shortened V by 3 bases and J by 7 bases, and 10 bases separated the two germline ends. CDR3 length equals 12 residues. CDR1 and CDR2 (germline): MNHEY, SMNVEV (reference sequence).